This T cell receptor (beta chain) is from a study of blood T cell repertoires in COVID-19 (dated by TCRdb to between 2020 and 2021). A note on the overall study: Collaborator samples came from the United States, Italy and Spain and covered acute and convalescent phases of COVID-19. The material from the prospective study consisted of cDNA or gDNA derived from T cells, B-cell-depleted T cells, or PBMCs. Deeply sampled blood TCRbeta repertoires from subjects exposed to, actively infected with, or recovered from COVID-19 were included in the dataset. A freely available public database, intended as a resource for researchers studying the immune response to SARS-CoV-2, is where the repertoires were released. Samples came from the ongoing ImmuneRACE study (first 160 participants) plus 1,254 subjects from 6 global collaborators. The sample metadata nearly always contained a de-identified subject ID, COVID-19 status, age in years and sex. Where HLA class I and class II types were available, the types were taken from metadata supplied by the sample provider, not from assay-based typing.

Concerning this clone: What antigen it recognizes has not been identified. No base quality information exists; no much larger clone differs at one position.

TCRbeta CDR3 regions were amplified from genomic DNA using the immunoSEQ Assay, a bias-controlled multiplex PCR. As for the original processing: The number of nucleated cells in each sample was estimated by amplification of reference gene primers within the assay. To quantify the absolute abundance of each unique TCRbeta CDR3 rearrangement, sequence reads were collapsed and filtered. For each sample, productive Simpson clonality was calculated by taking the square root of Simpson's diversity index across productive rearrangements. This is the immuneACCESS table as TCRdb keeps it, with only in-frame sequences that have V and J called. A part of the clones is gone; compared with another copy, unresolved V genes explain less than half, and the rest is unexplained. The V and J calls and clone size are taken from that table; D and trimming were inferred from the DNA. The sample yields over 200,000 clones; around 86% were counted once. The top ten constitute around 9% of the sample.

Participants in the prospective study were enrolled through a virtual design, were aged roughly 18 to 100 years, and lived in 24 United States geographic areas. To assign participants to cohorts, the prospective study relied on clinical history that participants themselves reported in a screening survey and a study questionnaire. Mobile phlebotomists in the prospective study collected whole blood, serum and a nasopharyngeal or oropharyngeal swab from every participant. Participants in the prospective study had the option to provide additional blood draws and questionnaires over a roughly 2-month period. Blood samples from the prospective study were shipped frozen or at room temperature prior to DNA extraction. From the cysteine up to the phenylalanine, the CDR3 has a length of 14 residues. The sequence is cut down to CDR3 DNA, 42 bases in frame from base 1. The germline V gene gives CDR1 as SGHVS and CDR2 as FNYEAQ. Deletion took 2 bases off V and 6 bases off J, with a span of 14 bases between the germline ends.

The full study reports these points: Clinical and demographic metadata were provided uncurated, with the amount varying by source and participant.

This chain joins TRBV7-6 to TRBJ2-7; a weak D assignment points to TRBD2 (6 bases agree). The specimen was PBMCs or T cells enriched from blood (not recorded which). This TCR was recovered from a woman in her forties or fifties with acute COVID-19. The sequenced DNA is TGTGCCAGCAGCTTAATGGGGACTCCGGGCGAGCAGTACTTC. The translation is CASSLMGTPGEQYF.